One TCR beta chain is described in this entry. The antigen it recognizes is unknown. It has no much larger one-base neighbor in the sample; base qualities were not kept. The data belong to a study of shared clonotypes between healthy human individuals (TCRdb year 2020). General notes on the study: Three men and a couple of women, aged 18 to 49 years, made up the cohort. Per donor, three plates each were used for CD4 naive and CD4 memory, two for CD8 naive, and one for CD8 memory. To estimate repertoire size and how much clonotypes are shared between individuals, the study performed deep sequencing of blood TCR repertoires from a handful of healthy adults. Libraries were prepared and TCR repertoires were sequenced by different laboratories using diverse techniques, in order to increase sequencing depth and limit assay-specific biases. Per donor, leukapheresis produced somewhere between about 0.8 and 9.5 billion PBMCs.

On the study overall, not on this receptor specifically: Incomplete sequencing was indicated by rarefaction of sorted-subset datasets, despite the large sequencing depth. Compared with non-shared clonotypes, the clonotypes found in all four sorted-subset donors had higher generation probabilities. Pairwise subsampling led to the expectation that sequencing depth would affect the degree of clonotype sharing among donors. Sampling was limited to blood, and TCR repertoires in tissue likely differ from TCR repertoires in blood. Sharing across several donors was observed for 4.5% to 6.5% of naive CD4, about 4% of naive CD8, over 2% of memory CD4, and 0.4% of memory CD8 clonotypes. Because the study included only a small number of donors, the genetic and exposure-history diversity represented was limited. Larger estimated clonotype richness was generally found for naive subsets than for memory subsets.

TCR CDR3 regions were amplified from genomic DNA by multiplex PCR using the deep immunoSEQ assay. For each cell subset, the extracted genomic DNA was distributed evenly across all wells of several immunoSEQ 96-well plates, and each plate served as one replicate. Each replicate PCR for sorted subsets received 200 ng genomic DNA, equal to about 30,000 T cell genomes. The purified libraries were quantified using a Qubit 3.0 fluorometer, sized with a Bioanalyzer 2100, and then quantified again using the KAPA Library Quantification kit. Every immunoSEQ 96-well plate was sequenced on a dedicated single-read 150-cycle Illumina NextSeq 550 flow cell. The published analysis was carried out like this. Because the immunoSEQ output included only junctional sequences and no quality scores, the filtering could not be the same as the filtering used for full-length reads. Sequences were annotated with PyIR, a Python wrapper for IgBLAST v1.9, and V/J genes and CDR3 were assigned using IMGT germline references. Reads were filtered out if the reads had weak V/J assignments (E-value above 1e-6), no CDR3, stop codons, out-of-frame junctions, or ambiguous translated residues. V3J clonotypes were defined as sequences sharing the same inferred V gene, J gene, and CDR3 amino acid sequence. Percentage overlap between repertoires was calculated by dividing the number of shared unique clonotypes by the size of the smaller repertoire. RTK rarefaction, the Chao1 estimator, and Recon v2.1 estimates of unobserved clonotypes were used to assess repertoire richness. Generation probabilities were computed with OLGA for all TCRbeta clonotypes obtained by the gDNA method from four donors. The clones in this table, taken by TCRdb from immuneACCESS, are in-frame only. Not every clone is retained; where verified, under half of the shortfall comes from an unresolved V gene, and the cause of the rest is unknown. From that table come the V and J calls and clone size; the DNA was used to work out D and trimming. The sample records approximately 1.5 million clones, 95% to 99% of which are singletons. The top ten clones comprise roughly 0.45% of the sample.

CDR1 and CDR2 were assigned from the germline V gene as SGDLS and YYNGEE. Inclusive of the bounding cysteine and phenylalanine, the CDR3 is 17 residues long. The entry retains the CDR3 DNA only, 51 bases that are in frame from base 1. Germline trimming: 7 bases from V, 3 bases from J; junction bases outside gene matches: 14. Donors were healthy HIV-negative adults with no recently reported acute infections or vaccinations. Only Caucasian adults living in Nashville, Tennessee, USA were represented among the donors. CD4+ T cells were enriched by magnetic negative selection; naive cells were then positively selected on CD45RA, and the negative fraction formed the memory subset. Blood was obtained by leukapheresis, after which PBMCs were separated by Ficoll-Histopaque density gradient centrifugation and cryopreserved in liquid nitrogen vapor phase. Purity and quantity of every magnetically sorted T cell population were checked by analytical flow cytometry. Genomic DNA was isolated from each sorted fraction and quantified by UV absorbance on a Nanodrop 2000c.

The sequenced material came from naive CD4+ T cells sorted from blood. This specimen's cell subset or site label, interpreted: CD45RA+ positively selected. The sequence links TRBV9 to TRBJ2-3; the junction holds 10 bases that match TRBD2. The sequence was collected from a man aged 25-45 years in good health. The CDR3 region reads CASSKEWGSGGTDTQYF. The DNA reads as follows: TGTGCCAGCTCCAAGGAGTGGGGTAGCGGGGGGACAGATACGCAGTATTTT.